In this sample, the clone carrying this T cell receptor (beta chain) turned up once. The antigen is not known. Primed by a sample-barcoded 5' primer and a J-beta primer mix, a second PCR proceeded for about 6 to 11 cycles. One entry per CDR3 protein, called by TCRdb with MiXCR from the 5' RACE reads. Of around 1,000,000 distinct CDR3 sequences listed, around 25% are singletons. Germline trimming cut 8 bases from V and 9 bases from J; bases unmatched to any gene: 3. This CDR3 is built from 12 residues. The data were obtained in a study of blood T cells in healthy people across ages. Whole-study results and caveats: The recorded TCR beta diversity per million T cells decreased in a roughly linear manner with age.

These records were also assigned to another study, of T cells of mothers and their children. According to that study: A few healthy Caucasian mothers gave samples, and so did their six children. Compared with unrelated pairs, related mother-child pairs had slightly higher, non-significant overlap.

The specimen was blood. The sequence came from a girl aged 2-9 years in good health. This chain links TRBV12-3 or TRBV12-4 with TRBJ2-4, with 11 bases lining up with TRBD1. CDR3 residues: CASGTGGAIQYF. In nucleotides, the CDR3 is TGTGCCAGCGGGACAGGGGGGGCCATTCAGTACTTC.